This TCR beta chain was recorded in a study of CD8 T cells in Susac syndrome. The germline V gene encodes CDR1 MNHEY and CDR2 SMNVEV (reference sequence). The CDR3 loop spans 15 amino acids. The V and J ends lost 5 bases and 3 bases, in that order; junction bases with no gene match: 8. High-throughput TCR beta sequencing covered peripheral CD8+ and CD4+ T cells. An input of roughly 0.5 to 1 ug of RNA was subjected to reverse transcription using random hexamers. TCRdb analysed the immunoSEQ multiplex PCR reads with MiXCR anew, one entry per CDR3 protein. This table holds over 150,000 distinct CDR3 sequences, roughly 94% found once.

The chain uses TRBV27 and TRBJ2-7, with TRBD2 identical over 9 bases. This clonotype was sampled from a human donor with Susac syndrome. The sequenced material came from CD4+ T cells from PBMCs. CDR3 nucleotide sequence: TGTGCCAGCAGTCCTCGACTAGCGGAGGTCTACGAGCAGTACTTC. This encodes CASSPRLAEVYEQYF.